The sequence of this TCR beta chain was determined in a study of cytomegalovirus exposure and HLA in healthy donors. Study results and caveats: Accurate prediction of most subjects' HLA-A and HLA-B alleles from TCR beta sequences was reported. For cytomegalovirus status, the classifier reportedly gave diagnoses with high specificity and sensitivity. Analyzed later, most CMV-associated TCR beta chains appeared HLA-restricted.

This clone was seen more than once but under ten times. Its antigen is currently unknown. The CDR3 consists of 12 residues. The germline V gene has CDR1 WSHSY and CDR2 SAAADI. Trimming pared 4 bases from V and 6 bases from J, leaving 10 bases between. In the PCR, 60 Vbeta and 13 Jbeta primers were used. Here immunoSEQ multiplex PCR was the method, and the copy in TCRdb shows in-frame clones only, minus some. Here the sample spans some 140,000 clones, roughly 77% being singletons. The sequence came from a female donor in good health and CMV-seronegative. Sequences were obtained from PBMCs. The chain uses TRBV10-2 and TRBJ2-7; possibly TRBD1 for D (5 bases). The CDR3 loop is CASSGSRGEQYF. The CDR3 DNA reads as TGCGCCAGCAGTGGGAGTAGGGGCGAGCAGTACTTC.